These T cell receptor beta chains were read from a single sample in a study of T cell responses to AZD1222 COVID-19 vaccine. Some clones are missing from TCRdb's copy, which holds only in-frame ones; the method was immunoSEQ multiplex PCR. Found here are some 66,000 clones, roughly 87% of them singletons; the top ten hold 17%. The input for sequencing was peripheral blood, taken on day 0 of AZD1222 vaccination. These receptors originate from an adult in good health. Each CDR3 is given with its conserved first and last residue. The D gene is left open where the match is weak. Size values are once, few and many counts, or a class for expanded clones, and some rows have none.

d_call j_call v_call clone_size cdr3_nt cdr3_aa
- TRBJ1-4 TRBV29-1 - TGCAGCGTTGTAAGGGGGGTAGATGAAAAACTGTTTTTT CSVVRGVDEKLFF
- TRBJ2-3 TRBV19 - TGTGCCAGTAGTATAGAGGGCAGGGTAGAGGTGGATACGCAGTATTTT CASSIEGRVEVDTQYF
- TRBJ1-5 TRBV19 - TGTGCCAGTAGGGGAGGGGTAAGAGATAGCAATCAGCCCCAGCATTTT CASRGGVRDSNQPQHF
TRBD2 TRBJ2-3 TRBV27 - TGTGCCAGCAGTTCGGGACTAGCGGGAAGTGGGTTCACAGATACGCAGTATTTT CASSSGLAGSGFTDTQYF
- TRBJ1-1 TRBV15 - TGTGCCACCAGCAGTACGGCTGACACTGAAGCTTTCTTT CATSSTADTEAFF
- TRBJ2-3 TRBV28 medium-sized TGTGCCAGCAGTTTCCCTACAAGCGGAACAAGCACAGATACGCAGTATTTT CASSFPTSGTSTDTQYF
- TRBJ2-5 TRBV2 - TGTGCCAGCAGTGAAGAGGCCTCAAAAGAGACCCAGTACTTC CASSEEASKETQYF
TRBD1 TRBJ1-1 TRBV12-3/TRBV12-4 - TGTGCCAGCAGACGGACAGGGAACACTGAAGCTTTCTTT CASRRTGNTEAFF
TRBD1 TRBJ2-4 TRBV24-1 - TGTGCCACCAGTGAAGCGACAGGGTTCGCCAAAAACATTCAGTACTTC CATSEATGFAKNIQYF
TRBD1 TRBJ1-1 TRBV7-2 - TGTGCCAGCAGCTCAGGGGGGACTGAAGCTTTCTTT CASSSGGTEAFF
- TRBJ1-2 TRBV5-4 - TGTGCCAGCAGCTTGGCCGCAGGGCATGGCTACACCTTC CASSLAAGHGYTF
- TRBJ1-1 TRBV28 - TGTGCCAGCAGTTTGCTGGCAGGGAGACAAACTGAAGCTTTCTTT CASSLLAGRQTEAFF
TRBD1 TRBJ1-2 TRBV19 - TGTGCCAGTAGTGCAAGACAGGGGACCTCTCTAAACTATGGCTACACCTTC CASSARQGTSLNYGYTF
TRBD2 TRBJ2-5 TRBV28 - TGTGCCAGCAGTTTACCGAGCGGGAGGTTCCAAGAGACCCAGTACTTC CASSLPSGRFQETQYF